The present TCR beta chain was sequenced within a study of Graves' ophthalmopathy and Graves' hyperthyroidism. Moderately to severely active ophthalmopathy under 3 months, CAS at least 3, NOSPECS at least 4. The diagnostic workup employed clinical symptoms, serum thyroxine, TRAb, thyroid ultrasound and orbital computed tomography. The CDR3 runs 11 residues. Between the trimmed V and J ends, which lost 6 bases and 4 bases, there was a span of 9 bases. CDR1 is DFQATT, CDR2 SNEGSKA, per germline (reference sequence). This clonotype has more than one count but fewer than ten. Amplification targeted the TCR beta CDR3 regions, with RNA transcripts as the source material. First-round RT-PCR with HTBI primers preceded a second-round multiplex PCR. From the multiplex PCR reads, TCRdb called clonotypes with MiXCR, one entry per CDR3 protein. Of some 750,000 distinct CDR3 sequences in the sample, 35% to 50% are singletons; the top ten hold approximately 46%.

The sample consisted of peripheral blood. This sequence joins TRBV20-1 and TRBJ2-5; D perhaps matches TRBD1 (6 bases). The clonotype originates from an adult man with Graves' ophthalmopathy. CDR3 region: CSAPQGETQYF. The CDR3 DNA is TGCAGTGCCCCACAGGGAGAGACCCAGTACTTC.